The 27 T cell receptor beta chains below come from one sample, sequenced in a study of regulatory T cells in long-lasting Graves disease. Construction of TCR beta libraries relied on iRepertoire HTBI primers and on Arm-PCR targeting CDR3 regions. One entry per CDR3 protein, called by TCRdb with MiXCR from the multiplex PCR reads. This table has under 450,000 distinct CDR3 sequences, about 17% appearing once. Sample time point: newly diagnosed GD, antithyroid drugs for less than 3 months. With RNA extracted from PBMCs as input, the TCR library was made. The same specimen was also included in a second study, on T cells in Graves' hyperthyroidism and ophthalmopathy.

This sample comprised peripheral blood mononuclear cells (PBMCs), obtained at new diagnosis, from a patient treated with antithyroid drugs. The receptors were sampled from a woman aged 18-30 years with Graves disease.

This clonotype was recorded many times. This chain joins TRBV6-1 and TRBJ2-3; D is perhaps TRBD2 (6 bases). Germline V gives CDR1 MNHNS, CDR2 SASEGT. V lost 5 bases to trimming and J lost 4 bases, with 10 bases between them. This CDR3 is built from 13 residues. In DNA form, the CDR3 reads TGTGCCAGCAGTCGACTAGGGGCAGATACGCAGTATTTT. Translated, it gives CASSRLGADTQYF.

This clonotype was detected many times. The chain employs TRBV9 and TRBJ2-2; D is ambiguous. CDR1 is SGDLS and CDR2 is YYNGEE in the germline V gene. The CDR3 loop spans 13 amino acids. V shed 0 bases and J shed 8 bases, with 8 bases lying between them. The CDR3, as DNA: TGTGCCAGCAGCGTAGTTCTGGGGGGGGAGCTGTTTTTT. This gives the protein CASSVVLGGELFF.

This clonotype came up many times. The rearrangement joins TRBV10-2 to TRBJ1-1; 10 bases align to TRBD1. The germline V gene has CDR1 WSHSY and CDR2 SAAADI. The CDR3 spans 13 residues. Losses at the gene ends were 6 bases for V and 3 bases for J; bases not matched to a gene: 1. CDR3: CASSDRGHTEAFF. The DNA of the CDR3 is TGCGCCAGCAGCGACAGGGGGCACACTGAAGCTTTCTTT.

This clonotype was observed many times. V gene TRBV6-2 or TRBV6-3 combines with J gene TRBJ2-1; D tentatively fits TRBD1 or TRBD2 (5 bases each). V was pared by 5 bases and J by 0 bases, with 14 bases between. Germline values: CDR1 MNHEY, CDR2 SVGEGT. This CDR3 has 16 residues. CDR3 in amino acids: CASSERDANSYNEQFF. The DNA of the CDR3 is TGTGCCAGCAGTGAGAGGGACGCCAACTCCTACAATGAGCAGTTCTTC.

This clonotype was seen many times. This rearrangement joins TRBV19 to TRBJ2-5, with D possibly being TRBD2 (6 bases). The CDR3 extends over 13 amino acids. V was pared by 6 bases and J by 1 base, with 9 bases between. In germline, CDR1 is LNHDA, CDR2 SQIVND (reference sequence). The DNA of the CDR3 is TGTGCCAGTAGACGGGACTCCCAAGAGACCCAGTACTTC. It encodes CASRRDSQETQYF.

This clonotype has ten or more counts. The CDR3 loop is CASSLGGRDLAANVLTF. The CDR3 DNA is TGCGCCAGCAGCTTGGGCGGCAGGGATTTAGCGGCCAACGTCCTGACTTTC. This rearrangement joins TRBV5-1 to TRBJ2-6; D is possibly TRBD1 (5 bases). This CDR3 is built from 17 residues. The germline V and J ends were trimmed by 0 bases and 6 bases, with 16 bases remaining between them. Germline V gene data show CDR1 as SGHRS and CDR2 as YFSETQ.

This clonotype was seen at least ten times. The chain uses TRBV3-1 and TRBJ1-1, with D possibly matching TRBD1 (5 bases). The CDR3 consists of 14 residues. Trimming stripped 4 bases from V and 3 bases from J, with 12 bases between. Germline CDR1 is LGHDT and CDR2 is YNNKEL (reference sequence). The CDR3 spells CASSPRQGYTEAFF. The CDR3 nucleotides read TGTGCCAGCAGCCCGCGGCAGGGTTACACTGAAGCTTTCTTT.

This clonotype was found many times. J is TRBJ2-1 and V is TRBV5-1; possible D gene TRBD2, 5 bases. Germline V gives CDR1 SGHRS, CDR2 YFSETQ. The V end lost 2 bases, the J end lost 5 bases, and 11 bases lay between the germline ends. The CDR3 contains 14 residues. The CDR3 sequence: CASSFMASHNEQFF. CDR3 DNA sequence: TGCGCCAGCAGCTTTATGGCTAGCCACAATGAGCAGTTCTTC.

This clonotype turned up a few times. The rearrangement joins TRBV6-5 to TRBJ1-6, with D perhaps TRBD1 (5 bases). The V and J ends lost 2 bases and 7 bases respectively, with 18 bases between them. The CDR3 contains 17 residues. Germline assignment: CDR1 MNHEY and CDR2 SVGAGI. The CDR3: CASSYGRQGRENSPLHF. The CDR3 region has the DNA TGTGCCAGCAGTTACGGGAGGCAGGGAAGGGAGAATTCACCCCTCCACTTT.

This clonotype was seen repeatedly, ten times or more. This chain joins TRBV2 and TRBJ2-5; D may be TRBD1 or TRBD2 (5 bases each). Between the trimmed V and J ends, which lost 4 bases and 7 bases, there was a span of 16 bases. Germline V gives CDR1 SNHLY, CDR2 FYNNEI. The CDR3 covers 14 residues. CDR3 in amino acids: CASSAGTARGTQYF. CDR3 in DNA: TGTGCCAGCAGTGCCGGGACCGCGAGGGGGACCCAGTACTTC.

Ten or more counts support this clonotype. The chain's CDR3 is CAWSGLAGEVRQFF. CDR3 in DNA: TGTGCCTGGAGTGGACTAGCGGGAGAAGTACGGCAGTTCTTC. The chain carries TRBV30 and TRBJ2-1, with 12 bases that match TRBD2. CDR3 length: 14 amino acids. The germline V gene encodes CDR1 GTSNPN and CDR2 SVGIG (reference sequence). V was clipped by 1 base and J by 12 bases; unmatched bases: 7.

V and J are TRBV4-1 and TRBJ2-3; TRBD1 matches at 7 bases. Trimming took 3 bases from V and 4 from J; bases not matched to a gene: 7. The CDR3 is 15 residues long. CDR1 is MGHRA and CDR2 is YSYEKL in the germline V gene. The CDR3 spells CASSHRDQGADTQYF. In DNA form, the CDR3 reads TGCGCCAGCAGCCACCGGGACCAGGGGGCAGATACGCAGTATTTT.

The chain carries TRBV9 and TRBJ2-7; 12 positions agree with TRBD2. The CDR3 runs 15 residues. The germline CDR1 and CDR2 sequences are SGDLS and YYNGEE. V was pared by 0 bases and J by 7 bases, with 5 bases of the junction left unmatched. CDR3 residues: CASSVDLAGGREQYF. The CDR3 DNA reads TGTGCCAGCAGCGTAGATCTAGCGGGAGGGCGGGAGCAGTACTTC. Full variable domain (outside the CDR3, taken from reference TRBV9 and TRBJ2-7): DSGVTQTPKHLITATGQRVTLRCSPRSGDLSVYWYQQSLDQGLQFLIQYYNGEERAKGNILERFSAQQFPDLHSELNLSSLELGDSALYFCASSVDLAGGREQYFGPGTRLTVT.

This clonotype was seen at least ten times. V usage is TRBV2 and J usage is TRBJ1-2; no reliable D call. CDR1 and CDR2 (germline): SNHLY, FYNNEI. This CDR3 contains 14 residues. With 3 bases removed from V and 0 bases from J, the gap between germline ends came to 8 bases. The CDR3 protein is CASSDKNPNYGYTF. The CDR3 nucleotides are TGTGCCAGCAGTGATAAGAACCCTAACTATGGCTACACCTTC.

This rearrangement joins TRBV19 to TRBJ2-2; TRBD1 aligns across 9 bases. CDR3 length equals 15 residues. Per germline, CDR1 LNHDA and CDR2 SQIVND (reference sequence). The trim removed 3 bases at V and 4 bases at J, leaving 3 bases unmatched. DNA of the CDR3: TGTGCCAGTAGTATTCTACAGGGGGCCACCGGGGAGCTGTTTTTT. Its translation is CASSILQGATGELFF.

This clonotype has only a few counts. This rearrangement joins TRBV9 to TRBJ2-7, with 7 bases identical to TRBD1. Germline lookup yields CDR1 SGDLS and CDR2 YYNGEE. This CDR3 spans 15 amino acids. Trimming at V came to 4 bases and at J to 5 bases, leaving 12 bases not matched to a gene. The CDR3 protein is CASSFSEGALDEQYF. DNA of the CDR3: TGTGCCAGCAGCTTCTCTGAGGGGGCTCTCGACGAGCAGTACTTC. The variable domain in full, with the rest retrieved from reference TRBV9 and TRBJ2-7, is DSGVTQTPKHLITATGQRVTLRCSPRSGDLSVYWYQQSLDQGLQFLIQYYNGEERAKGNILERFSAQQFPDLHSELNLSSLELGDSALYFCASSFSEGALDEQYFGPGTRLTVT.

There are a few counts of this clonotype. The V gene is TRBV7-3, the J gene TRBJ1-1, with a weak D call TRBD1 (5 bases). The CDR3 runs 13 residues. Germline values: CDR1 SGHTA, CDR2 FQGTGA. V was clipped by 2 bases and J by 6 bases, with 10 bases between them. The CDR3 DNA reads TGTGCCAGCAGCTTAGGGGGAATAGCTGAAGCTTTCTTT. As protein: CASSLGGIAEAFF.

This clonotype was counted ten times or more. The V call is TRBV7-9, the J call TRBJ2-7, with TRBD1 matching over 8 bases. V was pared by 5 bases and J by 7 bases, with 16 bases of the junction left unmatched. The CDR3 sequence is 16 residues long. Germline CDR1 is SEHNR and CDR2 is FQNEAQ (reference sequence). The CDR3, as DNA: TGTGCCAGCAGCCCCACCGCTGGACAGGGCACACGGGAGCAGTACTTC. As protein: CASSPTAGQGTREQYF.

This clonotype was seen repeatedly, ten times or more. The J gene is TRBJ1-5, the V gene TRBV6-1; D is perhaps TRBD1 (5 bases). This CDR3 has 13 amino acids. CDR1 is MNHNS, CDR2 SASEGT, per germline. Trimming took 4 bases from V and 3 from J, leaving 7 bases between them. The DNA of the CDR3 is TGTGCCAGCAGTGGACAGTACAATCAGCCCCAGCATTTT. Encoded protein: CASSGQYNQPQHF.

This clonotype was picked up a small number of times. The chain has TRBV19 and TRBJ1-1; 10 bases fit TRBD1. V shed 9 bases, J shed 2 bases, and the junction held 12 bases outside the gene matches. The CDR3 contains 16 residues. CDR1 is LNHDA and CDR2 is SQIVND in the germline V gene (reference sequence). The CDR3 coding sequence is TGTGCCAGCACCTTCCTAGGACAGGGGGGAAACACTGAAGCTTTCTTT. This encodes CASTFLGQGGNTEAFF.

The table lists this clonotype with many counts. The chain is built from TRBV6-5 and TRBJ2-7, with D unresolved. The CDR3 covers 11 residues. V lost 0 bases and J 7 bases, leaving 4 bases between the germline ends. The V gene's germline CDR1 is MNHEY and CDR2 SVGAGI. CDR3 sequence: CASSYSGEQYF. CDR3 nucleotide sequence: TGTGCCAGCAGTTACTCCGGGGAGCAGTACTTC.

Many counts were recorded for this clonotype. The rearrangement uses TRBV7-3 and TRBJ2-5; D remains unclear. The CDR3 sequence is 13 residues long. CDR1 and CDR2 from the germline V gene are SGHTA and FQGTGA. Trimming took off 5 bases at V and 4 bases at J, with 11 bases between the two ends. The CDR3 region is CASSPRWGETQYF. The CDR3 DNA is TGTGCCAGCAGCCCCCGCTGGGGAGAGACCCAGTACTTC.

This clonotype turned up a few times. The rearrangement links TRBV25-1 to TRBJ2-3, with D tentatively TRBD2 (6 bases). The V end lost 8 bases, the J end lost 1 base, and 19 bases lay between the germline ends. Per germline, CDR1 MGHDK and CDR2 SYGVNS. The CDR3 covers 16 residues. The chain's CDR3 is CASRLGSGSGTDTQYF. The CDR3 DNA sequence: TGTGCCAGCCGTCTGGGTAGCGGTTCCGGCACAGATACGCAGTATTTT.

This clonotype was counted ten times or more. The rearrangement uses TRBV5-1 and TRBJ2-1; D is uncertain. V gave up 3 bases and J gave up 4 bases, with 17 bases separating them. This CDR3 contains 16 residues. CDR1 and CDR2 (germline): SGHRS, YFSETQ. Here the CDR3 DNA reads TGCGCCAGCAGCTCGTCCTGGTCCTTGGGGTACAATGAGCAGTTCTTC. This codes for CASSSSWSLGYNEQFF.

The chain carries TRBV7-9 and TRBJ2-7; 10 bases are a match to TRBD2. The CDR3 contains 14 residues. With V trimmed by 2 bases and J by 6 bases, 4 bases remained unmatched. Looked up from germline, CDR1 is SEHNR and CDR2 is FQNEAQ (reference sequence). Here the CDR3 DNA reads TGTGCCAGCAGCTTAACTAGCGGGACAACCGAGCAGTACTTC. This codes for CASSLTSGTTEQYF.

The chain links TRBV7-6 to TRBJ2-7; D may be TRBD2 (5 bases). Per the germline V gene, CDR1 is SGHVS and CDR2 is FNYEAQ. The CDR3 consists of 15 residues. V was shortened by 5 bases and J by 2 bases, with 16 bases between the two germline ends. The CDR3 is CASSPRAGGAYEQYF. The CDR3, as DNA: TGTGCCAGCAGCCCCCGGGCCGGAGGCGCCTACGAGCAGTACTTC.

This clonotype was detected only a few times. The chain couples TRBV6-5 to TRBJ2-1, with 9 bases that match TRBD2. V trimming: 4 bases; J trimming: 4 bases; junction bases outside the gene matches: 8. Germline V gene lookup returns CDR1 MNHEY and CDR2 SVGAGI. The CDR3 contains 16 residues. The CDR3 protein is CASSSDRTSAYNEQFF. The CDR3 nucleotides are TGTGCCAGCAGTTCTGACCGGACTAGCGCGTACAATGAGCAGTTCTTC.